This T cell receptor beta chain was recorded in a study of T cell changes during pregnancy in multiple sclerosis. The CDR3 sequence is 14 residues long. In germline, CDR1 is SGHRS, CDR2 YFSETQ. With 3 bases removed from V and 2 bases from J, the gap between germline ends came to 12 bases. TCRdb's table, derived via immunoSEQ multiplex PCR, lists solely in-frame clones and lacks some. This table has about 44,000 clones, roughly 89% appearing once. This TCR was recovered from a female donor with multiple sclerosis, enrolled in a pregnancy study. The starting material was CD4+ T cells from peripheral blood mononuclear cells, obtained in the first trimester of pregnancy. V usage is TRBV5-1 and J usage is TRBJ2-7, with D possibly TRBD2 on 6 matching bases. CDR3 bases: TGCGCCAGCAGCTACACCGGGAGACCCTACGAGCAGTACTTC. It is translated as CASSYTGRPYEQYF.